The 25 T cell receptor beta chains below come from one sample, sequenced in a study of identical twins. Via MiXCR, TCRdb re-called the 5' RACE reads, giving one row per CDR3 protein. This table has 1.5 million to 2 million distinct CDR3 sequences, under 35% appearing once. Sequenced material: cord blood. These receptors all come from a newborn girl in good health.

A note on this clonotype: A much larger clone sits a single nucleotide away, making a read error possible. The chain employs TRBV12-3 or TRBV12-4 and TRBJ2-1, with a possible D match to TRBD1 (5 bases). The tail of the sequence fits TRBJ2-7 better, so the J call may be wrong. There are 13 residues in the CDR3. The CDR3 DNA reads as TGTGCCAGCAGTTTTCCAGGGAACAATGAGCAGTACTTC. Protein sequence: CASSFPGNNEQYF.

This clonotype was counted between two and nine times. The J gene is TRBJ2-7, the V gene TRBV29-1, with TRBD1 matching over 8 bases. The length of the CDR3 is 14 residues. With 6 bases clipped from V and 0 bases from J, the junction kept 7 bases outside the gene matches. From germline, CDR1 is SQVTM and CDR2 ANQGSEA. The CDR3 DNA sequence: TGCAGCGTCAACAGGGGGTCGAGCTCCTACGAGCAGTACTTC. This translates into CSVNRGSSSYEQYF.

This clonotype showed up just a few times. V usage is TRBV11-2 and J usage is TRBJ2-1, with 13 bases that match TRBD2. The CDR3 length is 17 residues. The V gene's germline CDR1 is SGHAT and CDR2 FQNNGV. V lost 1 base, J lost 5 bases, and 5 bases stayed unmatched. The CDR3 reads CASSLAQLAGGHNEQFF. CDR3 DNA: TGTGCCAGCAGCTTAGCCCAACTAGCGGGGGGGCACAATGAGCAGTTCTTC.

This rearrangement joins TRBV25-1 to TRBJ2-3, with unresolved D. The germline CDR1 and CDR2 sequences are MGHDK and SYGVNS. CDR3 length: 14 residues. V was trimmed by 2 bases and J by 2 bases, leaving 8 bases between them. The CDR3 coding sequence is TGTGCCAGCAGTGAAGGCGATAACACAGATACGCAGTATTTT. It encodes CASSEGDNTDTQYF.

The gene calls are TRBV4-2 and TRBJ2-5, with 14 bases fitting TRBD2. The germline V gene has CDR1 LGHNA and CDR2 YNFKEQ. The trim removed 4 bases at V and 3 bases at J, leaving 7 bases unmatched. The CDR3 is 17 amino acids. The CDR3: CASSPRTSGGPKETQYF. CDR3 in DNA: TGTGCCAGCAGCCCCAGGACTAGCGGGGGGCCCAAAGAGACCCAGTACTTC.

In regard to this clonotype: The junction does not match germline at one end; this may be a read error. This chain connects TRBV29-1 to TRBJ2-3, with a possible D match to TRBD1 (7 bases). The CDR3 contains 15 residues. Germline CDR1 and CDR2: SQVTM and ANQGSEA. The CDR3 here is CSVEEGGQRADTLYF. The CDR3 DNA reads as TGCAGCGTTGAAGAGGGGGGACAGAGGGCAGATACGCTGTATTTT.

The V gene is TRBV7-9, the J gene TRBJ1-1; a possible D gene is TRBD1 (6 bases). V was clipped by 1 base and J by 2 bases, with 11 bases between them. The V gene's germline CDR1 is SEHNR and CDR2 FQNEAQ (reference sequence). The CDR3 extends over 15 amino acids. The CDR3: CASSLDAQGNTEAFF. The CDR3 nucleotides read TGTGCCAGCAGCTTAGATGCACAGGGAAACACTGAAGCTTTCTTT.

V usage is TRBV25-1 and J usage is TRBJ2-5; D uncertain. Gene TRBJ2-7 matches the end of the DNA better, so the J call may be wrong. The germline V gene has CDR1 MGHDK and CDR2 SYGVNS. This CDR3 region has 11 residues. The CDR3 sequence is CAKVRSYEQYF. CDR3 DNA sequence: TGTGCCAAAGTACGAAGTTACGAGCAGTACTTC.

This clonotype was observed a few times. This chain's CDR3 is CASSGGQSSYNEQFF. Written as DNA, the CDR3 is TGTGCCAGCAGCGGGGGACAAAGCTCCTACAATGAGCAGTTCTTC. The chain is built from TRBV7-9 and TRBJ2-1, with D maybe TRBD1 (6 bases). The CDR3 consists of 15 residues. V lost 5 bases and J lost 0, with 11 bases in between. From germline, CDR1 is SEHNR and CDR2 FQNEAQ (reference sequence).

This sequence joins TRBV5-1 and TRBJ1-1; D is undetermined. Trimming took 2 bases from V and 4 from J, leaving 15 bases between them. The germline gives CDR1 SGHRS, CDR2 YFSETQ. The CDR3 has 15 residues. The CDR3 region is CASSFGPGLVTEAFF. The DNA of the CDR3 is TGCGCCAGCAGCTTCGGCCCTGGGCTGGTCACTGAAGCTTTCTTT.

As for this clonotype: This sequence may be a read error, since a much larger clone differs from it by one base. The chain recombines TRBV29-1 with TRBJ2-4, with a tentative D call TRBD1 (5 bases). Trimming shortened V by 0 bases and J by 0 bases, and 9 bases separated the two germline ends. The CDR3 is made up of 15 amino acids. Per the germline V gene, CDR1 is SQVTM and CDR2 is ANQGSEA. The CDR3 nucleotides read TGCAGCGTTGAAGAACAGGACCTAGCCAAAAACATTCAGTACTTC. Its protein is CSVEEQDLAKNIQYF.

V gene TRBV20-1 combines with J gene TRBJ2-3, with D unresolved. The CDR3 spans 16 residues. The ends were cut back, 3 bases at V and 2 bases at J, with 18 bases in the middle. CDR1 is DFQATT, CDR2 SNEGSKA, per germline (reference sequence). CDR3 coding DNA: TGCAGTGCTAGGGCCTATAGGCCCCATCACACAGATACGCAGTATTTT. As protein: CSARAYRPHHTDTQYF.

This chain links TRBV7-8 with TRBJ2-1, with D possibly being TRBD2 (5 bases). The CDR3 spans 15 residues. CDR1 SGHVS and CDR2 FQNEAQ come from the germline V gene. Between the trimmed V and J ends, which lost 3 bases and 2 bases, there was a span of 11 bases. This chain's CDR3 is CASSLHRGPYNEQFF. The CDR3, as DNA: TGTGCCAGCAGCTTGCACCGAGGGCCCTACAATGAGCAGTTCTTC.

This clonotype has a count of ten or more. The V call is TRBV29-1, the J call TRBJ2-5; TRBD2 matches at 11 bases. The CDR3 is 14 residues long. Germline values: CDR1 SQVTM, CDR2 ANQGSEA. V shed 3 bases and J 1 base; nucleotides not matched to a gene: 1. The CDR3 nucleotides read TGCAGCGTTGACGGGACTAGCGGCCAAGAGACCCAGTACTTC. It codes for CSVDGTSGQETQYF.

CDR3 sequence: CASRTLPSNQPQHF. The CDR3 DNA sequence: TGTGCCAGCAGAACCCTCCCTAGCAATCAGCCCCAGCATTTT. This chain connects TRBV2 to TRBJ1-5; D unresolved. Germline CDR1 SNHLY, CDR2 FYNNEI. The V end was cut by 6 bases, the J end by 0 bases, with 9 bases between. This CDR3 is 14 amino acids long.

This clonotype was seen only a few times. The chain carries TRBV27 and TRBJ1-6; a possible D gene is TRBD1 (6 bases). The CDR3 covers 14 residues. Trimming removed 4 bases from V and 10 bases from J, with 14 bases in between. CDR1 is MNHEY, CDR2 SMNVEV, per germline (reference sequence). The CDR3 here is CASSSVTGKSPLHF. Written as DNA, the CDR3 is TGTGCCAGCAGTTCGGTTACAGGGAAATCACCCCTCCACTTT.

The table lists this clonotype with a few counts. The chain uses TRBV5-1 and TRBJ2-1, with 7 bases lining up with TRBD1. Trimming cost V 6 bases and J 3 bases; bases outside gene matches: 12. The CDR3 has 16 residues. Germline V gene lookup returns CDR1 SGHRS and CDR2 YFSETQ. CDR3: CASIRSEGAGYNEQFF. The CDR3 bases are TGCGCCAGCATAAGGTCAGAGGGGGCGGGCTACAATGAGCAGTTCTTC. Combining the CDR3 with reference TRBV5-1 and TRBJ2-1 gives the whole variable domain KAGVTQTPRYLIKTRGQQVTLSCSPISGHRSVSWYQQTPGQGLQFLFEYFSETQRNKGNFPGRFSGRQFSNSRSEMNVSTLELGDSALYLCASIRSEGAGYNEQFFGPGTRLTVL.

The V and J genes are TRBV7-2 and TRBJ1-5, with D uncertain. The CDR3 spans 15 residues. The V gene's germline CDR1 is SGHTA and CDR2 FQGNSA. Between the trimmed V and J ends, which lost 1 base and 4 bases, there was a span of 11 bases. This CDR3 is CASSLGRTANQPQHF. The CDR3 bases are TGTGCCAGCAGCTTAGGCAGGACCGCTAATCAGCCCCAGCATTTT.

The chain has TRBV6-6 and TRBJ1-2, with 7 bases identical to TRBD1. Germline trimming cut 4 bases from V and 8 bases from J; bases unmatched to any gene: 13. This CDR3 comprises 15 residues. The germline V gene encodes CDR1 MNHNY and CDR2 SVGAGI (reference sequence). For the CDR3, the DNA is TGTGCCAGCAGTTCGATTAACAGGGGCGCAGGAGGCTACACCTTC. Translating gives CASSSINRGAGGYTF.

This clonotype was detected a few times. The chain employs TRBV21-1 and TRBJ1-5; the DNA was not used to check the table's D call, TRBD1. TRBV21-1 is a recognized pseudogene. This CDR3 is 16 amino acids long. The CDR3 DNA is TGTGCCAGCAGCAAATCACCTACAGGGCGCAATCAGCCCCAGCATTTT. Protein product: CASSKSPTGRNQPQHF.

V gene TRBV5-1 combines with J gene TRBJ2-3; 13 bases are a match to TRBD2. Per germline, CDR1 SGHRS and CDR2 YFSETQ. The V and J ends lost 4 bases and 2 bases, in that order; junction bases with no gene match: 16. The CDR3 consists of 20 residues. For the CDR3, the DNA is TGCGCCAGCAGCCGGACCCCGGGACTAGCGGGACCTCTCCCCACAGATACGCAGTATTTT. This encodes CASSRTPGLAGPLPTDTQYF.

J is TRBJ1-2 and V is TRBV20-1, with D perhaps matching TRBD1 (6 bases). Between the trimmed V and J ends, which lost 3 bases and 0 bases, there was a span of 14 bases. Per germline, CDR1 DFQATT and CDR2 SNEGSKA (reference sequence). The CDR3 is made up of 15 amino acids. CDR3 loop: CSASQGHLANYGYTF. The CDR3 nucleotides read TGCAGTGCTAGCCAGGGACACCTGGCTAACTATGGCTACACCTTC.

V and J are TRBV28 and TRBJ2-7; maybe TRBD1 (5 bases). The CDR3 consists of 15 residues. Trimming took off 3 bases at V and 2 bases at J, with 14 bases between the two ends. Germline-derived CDR1 and CDR2 are MDHEN and SYDVKM. CDR3 DNA: TGTGCCAGCAGTTTGGAGACAGTTTTCCCCTACGAGCAGTACTTC. It specifies CASSLETVFPYEQYF.

This clonotype was counted between two and nine times. The chain joins TRBV30 to TRBJ2-3, with 7 bases that match TRBD1. CDR1 and CDR2 from the germline V gene are GTSNPN and SVGIG (reference sequence). Germline trimming cut 3 bases from V and 5 bases from J; bases unmatched to any gene: 11. This CDR3 comprises 15 residues. The CDR3 loop reads CAWSVGGVYEDTQYF. The CDR3 DNA follows: TGTGCCTGGAGCGTAGGGGGCGTGTATGAAGATACGCAGTATTTT.

In this sample, this clonotype turned up a few times. The genes are TRBV20-1 and TRBJ2-3; 13 bases are shared with TRBD2. CDR3 length: 17 amino acids. Germline trimming cut 0 bases from V and 7 bases from J; bases unmatched to any gene: 10. CDR1 DFQATT and CDR2 SNEGSKA come from the germline V gene (reference sequence). The CDR3 reads CSARDMRTSGSSNTQYF. The CDR3 bases are TGCAGTGCTAGAGATATGAGGACTAGCGGGAGTTCAAATACGCAGTATTTT.